This T cell receptor (beta chain) is drawn from a study of T cell repertoires in cytomegalovirus infection (dated by TCRdb to the late 2010s). For context, the study as a whole: The HLA type of each donor mattered for the analysis, because public TCR beta signatures pointed to carriage of CMV infection along with the matching HLA type. What the work shows at the level of the full study, not this receptor alone: In both this cohort and an independent cohort of 352 donors, the cumulative frequency of public TCR beta family members distinguished carriers of CMV infection plus the relevant HLA type. The ex vivo response was dominated by HLA-C-restricted CMV-specific TCR beta clonotypes, which also provided the single most frequent clonotype in two of eight donors.

This clonotype has just a few counts. Its antigen has not been determined. It has no much larger one-base neighbor in the sample; base qualities were not kept. Measured from the cysteine to the phenylalanine, the CDR3 is 11 residues long. The CDR3 DNA has 33 bases and is translated from base 1. Trimming removed 12 bases from V and 6 bases from J; the gene matches leave 4 bases unexplained. Looking up the germline V gene yields CDR1 KGHDR and CDR2 SFDVKD. The sample was run on an Illumina HiSeq 1500. TCRdb's own reprocessing of the public reads used fastp at Q25 and MiXCR and kept productive beta chains. Rows with one shared CDR3 protein collapse into an entry with the most common genes and DNA. Within this sample are 350,000 to 500,000 distinct CDR3 sequences, with approximately 32% of them counted one time only. Roughly 15% of the sample is in the top ten clones.

Material: PBMCs. The source of this sequence is a human donor in good health (CMV status not recorded). Some clones in this sample may be carry-over from other donors' samples. This chain is built from TRBV24-1 and TRBJ2-7, with TRBD1 matching 10 junction bases. At the DNA level, the sequence is TGTGCCTCTGGACAGGGGGGCGAGCAGTACTTC. It is translated as CASGQGGEQYF.